The subject of this entry is one T cell receptor (beta chain). The data stem from a study of T cell changes during pregnancy in multiple sclerosis. The assay was immunoSEQ multiplex PCR, and TCRdb's table has in-frame clones only and misses some. The sample includes under 65,000 clones, roughly 94% of them seen just once. Trimming at V came to 3 bases and at J to 6 bases, leaving 3 bases not matched to a gene. Germline assignment: CDR1 MNHEY and CDR2 SMNVEV (reference sequence). The CDR3 has 14 residues. The sequence derives from a female donor with multiple sclerosis, enrolled in a pregnancy study. The specimen comprised CD8+ T cells from peripheral blood mononuclear cells, sampled after pregnancy. The V and J genes are TRBV27 and TRBJ2-1, with 9 bases fitting TRBD1. The CDR3 loop reads CASSFGQGINEQFF. The CDR3 DNA reads as TGTGCCAGCAGTTTCGGACAGGGGATCAATGAGCAGTTCTTC.